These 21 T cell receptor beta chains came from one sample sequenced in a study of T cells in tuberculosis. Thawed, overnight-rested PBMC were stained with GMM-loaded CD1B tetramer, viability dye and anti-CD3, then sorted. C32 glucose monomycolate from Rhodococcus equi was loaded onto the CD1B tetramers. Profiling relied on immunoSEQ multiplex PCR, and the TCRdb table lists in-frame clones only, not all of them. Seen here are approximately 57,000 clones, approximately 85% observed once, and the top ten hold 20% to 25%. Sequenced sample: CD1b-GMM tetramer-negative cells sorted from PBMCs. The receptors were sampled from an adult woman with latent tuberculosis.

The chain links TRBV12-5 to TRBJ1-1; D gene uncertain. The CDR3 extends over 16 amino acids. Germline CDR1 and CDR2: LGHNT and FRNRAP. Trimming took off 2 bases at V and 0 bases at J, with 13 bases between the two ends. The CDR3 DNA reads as TGTGCTAGTGGTTTGTATGTCAGTCCCATGAACACTGAAGCTTTCTTT. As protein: CASGLYVSPMNTEAFF.

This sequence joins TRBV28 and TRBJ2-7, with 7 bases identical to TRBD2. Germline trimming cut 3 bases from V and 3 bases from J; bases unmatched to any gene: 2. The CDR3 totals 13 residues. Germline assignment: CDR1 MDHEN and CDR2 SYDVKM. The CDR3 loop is CASSLRENYEQYF. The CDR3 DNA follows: TGTGCCAGCAGTTTGCGGGAGAACTACGAGCAGTACTTC. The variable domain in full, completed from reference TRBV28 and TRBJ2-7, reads DVKVTQSSRYLVKRTGEKVFLECVQDMDHENMFWYRQDPGLGLRLIYFSYDVKMKEKGDIPEGYSVSREKKERFSLILESASTNQTSMYLCASSLRENYEQYFGPGTRLTVT.

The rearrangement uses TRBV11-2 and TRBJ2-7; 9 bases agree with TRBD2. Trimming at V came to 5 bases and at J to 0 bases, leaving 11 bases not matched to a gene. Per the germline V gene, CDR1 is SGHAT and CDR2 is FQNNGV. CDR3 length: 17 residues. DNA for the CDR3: TGTGCCAGCAGCCCATGGCGAGGACTAGCGAGCTCCTACGAGCAGTACTTC. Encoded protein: CASSPWRGLASSYEQYF.

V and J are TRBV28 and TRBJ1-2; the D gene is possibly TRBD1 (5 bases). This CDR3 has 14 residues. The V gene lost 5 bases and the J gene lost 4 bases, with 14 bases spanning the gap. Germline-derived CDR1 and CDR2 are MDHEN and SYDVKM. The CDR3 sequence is CASSEPGQIYGYTF. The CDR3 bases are TGTGCCAGCAGTGAGCCCGGACAAATCTATGGCTACACCTTC.

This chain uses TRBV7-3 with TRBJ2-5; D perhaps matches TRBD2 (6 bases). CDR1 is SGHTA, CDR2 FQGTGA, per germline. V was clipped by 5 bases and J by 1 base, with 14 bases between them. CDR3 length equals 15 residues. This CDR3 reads CASSPTGTRQETQYF. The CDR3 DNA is TGTGCCAGCAGCCCAACCGGGACTCGCCAAGAGACCCAGTACTTC.

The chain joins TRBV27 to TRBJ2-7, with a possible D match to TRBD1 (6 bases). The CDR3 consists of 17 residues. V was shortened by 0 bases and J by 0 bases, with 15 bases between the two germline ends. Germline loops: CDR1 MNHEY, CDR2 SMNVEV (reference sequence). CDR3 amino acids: CASSLSAGTPNSYEQYF. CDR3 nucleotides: TGTGCCAGCAGTTTATCGGCCGGGACACCTAACTCCTACGAGCAGTACTTC.

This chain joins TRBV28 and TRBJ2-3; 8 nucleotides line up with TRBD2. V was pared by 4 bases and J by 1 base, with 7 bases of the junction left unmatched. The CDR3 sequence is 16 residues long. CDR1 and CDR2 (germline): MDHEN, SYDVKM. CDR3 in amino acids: CASSWTSILGTDTQYF. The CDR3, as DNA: TGTGCCAGCAGTTGGACTAGCATTCTAGGCACAGATACGCAGTATTTT.

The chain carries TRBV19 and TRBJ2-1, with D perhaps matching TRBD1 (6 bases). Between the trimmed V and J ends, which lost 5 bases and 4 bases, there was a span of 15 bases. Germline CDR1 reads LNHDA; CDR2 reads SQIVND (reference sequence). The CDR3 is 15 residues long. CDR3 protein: CASSSTGTNYNEQFF. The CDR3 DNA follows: TGTGCCAGTAGTTCAACCGGGACAAATTACAATGAGCAGTTCTTC.

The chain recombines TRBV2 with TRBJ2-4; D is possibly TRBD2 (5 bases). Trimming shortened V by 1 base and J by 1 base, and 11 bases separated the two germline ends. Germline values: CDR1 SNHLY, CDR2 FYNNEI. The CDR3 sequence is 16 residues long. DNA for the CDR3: TGTGCCAGCAGTGAAGGAGGGCTTTGGGCCAAAAACATTCAGTACTTC. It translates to CASSEGGLWAKNIQYF.

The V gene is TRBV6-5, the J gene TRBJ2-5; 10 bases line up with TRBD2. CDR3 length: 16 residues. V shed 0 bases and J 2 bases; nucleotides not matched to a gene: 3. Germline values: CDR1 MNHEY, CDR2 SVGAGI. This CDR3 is CASSYSRTSGQETQYF. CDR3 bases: TGTGCCAGCAGTTACTCCCGGACTAGCGGACAAGAGACCCAGTACTTC.

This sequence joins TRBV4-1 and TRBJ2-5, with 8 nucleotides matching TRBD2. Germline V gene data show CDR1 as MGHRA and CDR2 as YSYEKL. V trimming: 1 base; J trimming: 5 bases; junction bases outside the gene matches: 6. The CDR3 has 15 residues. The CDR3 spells CASSQAGGAGETQYF. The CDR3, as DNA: TGCGCCAGCAGCCAAGCCGGGGGGGCCGGGGAGACCCAGTACTTC.

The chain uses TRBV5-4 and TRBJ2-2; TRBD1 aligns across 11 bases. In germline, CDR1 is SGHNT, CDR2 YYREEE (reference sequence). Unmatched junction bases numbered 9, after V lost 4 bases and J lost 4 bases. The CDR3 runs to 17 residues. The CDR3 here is CASSLEPGQGVTGELFF. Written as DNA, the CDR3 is TGTGCCAGCAGCCTCGAGCCGGGACAGGGGGTCACCGGGGAGCTGTTTTTT.

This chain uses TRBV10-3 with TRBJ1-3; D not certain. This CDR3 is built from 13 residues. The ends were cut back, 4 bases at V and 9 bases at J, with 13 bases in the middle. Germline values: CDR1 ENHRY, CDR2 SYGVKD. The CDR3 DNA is TGTGCCATCAGTGGGTCGGGAGGAGGCACCATATATTTT. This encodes CAISGSGGGTIYF.

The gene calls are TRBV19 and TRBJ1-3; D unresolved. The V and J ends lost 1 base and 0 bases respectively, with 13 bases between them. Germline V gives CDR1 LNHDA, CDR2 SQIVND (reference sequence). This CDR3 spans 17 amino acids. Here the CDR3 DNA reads TGTGCCAGTAGTATAGTAGGCACAGTCCTCTCTGGAAACACCATATATTTT. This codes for CASSIVGTVLSGNTIYF.

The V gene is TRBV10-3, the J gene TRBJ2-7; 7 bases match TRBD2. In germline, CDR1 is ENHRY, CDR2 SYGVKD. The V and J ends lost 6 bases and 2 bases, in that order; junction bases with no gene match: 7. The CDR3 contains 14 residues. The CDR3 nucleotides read TGTGCCATCAGGAACGAAGCGGGAACCTACGAGCAGTACTTC. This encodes CAIRNEAGTYEQYF.

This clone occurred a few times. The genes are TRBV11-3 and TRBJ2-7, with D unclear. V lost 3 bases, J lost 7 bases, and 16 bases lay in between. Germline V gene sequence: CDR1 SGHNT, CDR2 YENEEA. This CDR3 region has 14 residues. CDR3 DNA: TGTGCCAGCAGCTTTTGGAACCTACCGGAGGAGCAGTACTTC. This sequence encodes CASSFWNLPEEQYF.

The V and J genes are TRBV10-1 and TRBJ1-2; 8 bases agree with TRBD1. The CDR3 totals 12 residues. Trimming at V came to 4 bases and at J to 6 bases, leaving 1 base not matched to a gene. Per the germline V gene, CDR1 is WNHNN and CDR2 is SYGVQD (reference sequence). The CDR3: CASSGTGNGYTF. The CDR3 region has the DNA TGCGCCAGCAGTGGGACAGGGAATGGCTACACCTTC.

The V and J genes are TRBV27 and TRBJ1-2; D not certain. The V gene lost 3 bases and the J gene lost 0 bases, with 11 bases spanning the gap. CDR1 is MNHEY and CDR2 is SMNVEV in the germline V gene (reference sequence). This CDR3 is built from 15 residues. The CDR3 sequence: CASSFTGDANYGYTF. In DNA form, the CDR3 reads TGTGCCAGCAGTTTTACGGGAGATGCTAACTATGGCTACACCTTC.

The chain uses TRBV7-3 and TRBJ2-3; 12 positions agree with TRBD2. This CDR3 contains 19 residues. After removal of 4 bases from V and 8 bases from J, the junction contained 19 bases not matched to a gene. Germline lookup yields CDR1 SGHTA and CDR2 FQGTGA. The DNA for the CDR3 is TGTGCCAGCAGCTCCATCGACAGACCTCTAGCGGGGGGGCAGGGTACGCAGTATTTT. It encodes CASSSIDRPLAGGQGTQYF.

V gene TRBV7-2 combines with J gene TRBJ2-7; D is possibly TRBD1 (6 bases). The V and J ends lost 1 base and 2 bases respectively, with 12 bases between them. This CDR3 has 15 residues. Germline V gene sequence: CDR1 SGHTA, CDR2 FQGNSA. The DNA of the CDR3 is TGTGCCAGCAGCTTAGATACAGGGAGCCCCTACGAGCAGTACTTC. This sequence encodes CASSLDTGSPYEQYF.

The CDR3 DNA reads as TGTGCCAGCAGTGAAGGAGGAAGCTCCTACGAGCAGTACTTC. As protein: CASSEGGSSYEQYF. The chain carries TRBV25-1 and TRBJ2-7; TRBD2 is a possible D gene (5 bases). V lost 2 bases, J lost 0 bases, and 8 bases lay in between. Germline V gene sequence: CDR1 MGHDK, CDR2 SYGVNS. This CDR3 spans 14 amino acids.